This is a list of T cell receptor beta chains from one sample in a study of blood T cell repertoires in COVID-19. The assay was immunoSEQ multiplex PCR, and TCRdb's table has in-frame clones only and misses some. The sample contains about 670,000 clones, about nine tenths of which appear only once. What was sequenced was peripheral blood. These receptors originate from a woman under 30 with acute or convalescent COVID-19. The CDR3 runs from the conserved cysteine through the conserved F or W. The D gene is left open where the match is weak. The size of a clone is reported for some rows only, either as once, few or many, or as a class for expanded clones.

>TRBV18|once|TRBJ2-5|-
CASSPGQGETQYF
TGTGCCAGCTCACCAGGGCAGGGAGAGACCCAGTACTTC
>TRBV30|once|TRBJ1-2|TRBD1
CAWRSWGQEGYTF
TGTGCCTGGAGGTCTTGGGGACAGGAGGGCTACACCTTC
>TRBV27|-|TRBJ1-2|TRBD1
CASRTTGVRGYTF
TGTGCCAGCAGGACAACAGGGGTGCGTGGCTACACCTTC
>TRBV4-3|-|TRBJ2-4|TRBD1
CASSQVEGQFINIQYF
TGCGCCAGCAGCCAAGTAGAGGGACAGTTTATAAACATTCAGTACTTC
>TRBV6-2/TRBV6-3|-|TRBJ2-1|TRBD2
CASSYPRGSGGVGEQFF
TGTGCCAGCAGTTACCCCCGGGGTAGCGGGGGGGTTGGTGAGCAGTTCTTC
>TRBV7-2|-|TRBJ2-1|-
CASSLRGYNEQFF
TGTGCCAGCAGCTTAAGGGGTTACAATGAGCAGTTCTTC
>TRBV7-2|-|TRBJ2-3|TRBD2
CASSLGRGGQNTQYF
TGTGCCAGCAGCTTAGGGCGGGGGGGCCAGAATACGCAGTATTTT
>TRBV27|-|TRBJ1-3|TRBD1
CASSTTNRRDRVGRNTIYF
TGTGCCAGCAGTACAACCAATCGCCGGGACAGGGTGGGGAGAAACACCATATATTTT
>TRBV19|-|TRBJ2-7|TRBD1
CASSVGTGYGYEQYF
TGTGCCAGTAGTGTTGGGACAGGGTACGGCTACGAGCAGTACTTC
>TRBV11-2|-|TRBJ1-1|-
CASSFSPGMNTEAFF
TGTGCCAGCAGCTTTTCGCCAGGGATGAACACTGAAGCTTTCTTT
>TRBV9|-|TRBJ2-3|-
CASSPTGGRDTQYF
TGTGCCAGCAGCCCCACTGGAGGGCGAGATACGCAGTATTTT
>TRBV10-3|-|TRBJ2-7|TRBD2
CAISTSGYEQYF
TGTGCCATCAGTACTAGCGGCTACGAGCAGTACTTC
>TRBV7-9|-|TRBJ2-2|-
CASSPSTNTGELFF
TGTGCCAGCAGCCCATCTACGAACACCGGGGAGCTGTTTTTT
>TRBV7-6|-|TRBJ2-5|-
CASSLARRYQETQYF
TGTGCCAGCAGCTTAGCGCGGAGGTACCAAGAGACCCAGTACTTC
>TRBV11-2|-|TRBJ2-5|-
CASSVASYQETQYF
TGTGCCAGCAGCGTGGCATCGTACCAAGAGACCCAGTACTTC